This TCR beta chain was sequenced in a study of TIL therapy for anti-PD-1-resistant metastatic lung cancer (dated by TCRdb to about 2021). Turning to the overall study: Enrolled patients had a median age of almost 55 years (range about 38-85) and a median tumor PD-L1 proportion score of approximately 6.2%. Clonotypes were tracked across tumor, expanded TIL product and serial blood samples by T cell receptor beta sequencing of tumor and peripheral blood. A median non-synonymous tumor mutation burden of roughly 1.4 mutations per megabase was determined across the cohort by whole-exome sequencing. The cohort was composed predominantly of lung adenocarcinoma, with a few EGFR-mutant and two ALK-rearranged tumors included, and half of patients were identified as current or former smokers.

The immunoSEQ v3 hsTCRB kit was used to amplify TCR beta CDR3 regions from genomic DNA through bias-controlled multiplex PCR. TCR libraries were sequenced on an Illumina NextSeq 500 to approximately 2 million read pairs for survey level or about 5-6 million for deep level. Per the authors' processing: V, D and J genes were assigned, non-productive sequences were removed, and clonality was reported by immunoSEQ Analyzer software. Repertoires were compared by productive Simpson clonality and by the Morisita overlap index of productive TRB rearrangements between infused TIL and blood. Drawn from immuneACCESS, this table holds only the in-frame rearrangements with V and J called that TCRdb kept. Clones are partly lost; checked studies trace under half to an unresolved V gene and leave the rest unexplained. V and J calls plus clone size are reproduced from that table; the DNA served to infer D and trimming. For this sample there are roughly 7,000 clones; about 65% appear just once. Together, the top ten hold about 7.8% of the sample.

The sample's time point label is to be understood as: pre-treatment sample, taken before nivolumab and TIL therapy. Excised metastases, mostly pleural nodules or supraclavicular lymph nodes, were used as baseline tumor samples and were taken from the same resection from which TIL were grown. Tumors were collected before any PD-1/PD-L1 blockade, after which patients were given nivolumab, and patients who progressed were given lymphodepletion, an infusion of expanded TIL and IL-2. Adults with stage 4 NSCLC were enrolled from late 2017 to early 2020 in a dual-center phase I trial. The samples were obtained from a phase I trial that was single-arm and open-label and tested tumor-infiltrating lymphocyte therapy combined with nivolumab in advanced non-small cell lung cancer. Parts of each resected tumor were snap-frozen in liquid nitrogen and kept at -80 degrees C. Tumor regions of interest were selected on H&E sections using laser-capture macrodissection, ground into around 15 mg aliquots, and extracted using Qiagen Allprep kits.

V was cut back by 1 base and J by 0 bases, leaving a gap of 6 bases between them. Looking up the germline V gene (reference sequence) yields CDR1 LNHNV and CDR2 YYDKDF. Including cysteine and phenylalanine, the CDR3 has 14 amino acids. CDR3 DNA only is kept here, 42 bases in frame from base 1. Overall study results and their limits: The cohort was highly selected, including more treatment-naive, never-smoker and oncogene-addicted patients than is typical, which limits generalizability. Higher clonality and lower diversity were observed in expanded TIL cultures than in baseline intratumoral T cells (median clonality around 6% vs 30%, p < 0.0001). The study protocol defined all tumor marker inferences as exploratory. Clonal turnover during TIL culture was high, and many clones enriched in the product were not detected in the baseline tumor, suggesting clonal contraction instead of faithful expansion.

Turning to this clone: This receptor's antigen is unknown. Base-call qualities are not available, and no considerably larger clone is one nucleotide away.

The sequencing here drew on tumor tissue, taken at baseline. This chain joins TRBV15 to TRBJ1-2; the D gene lacks a confident call. The source of this sequence is a person between 25 and 79 years old with non-small cell lung cancer. The bases are TGTGCCACCAGCAGAGCCGGAGCTAACTATGGCTACACCTTC. It translates to CATSRAGANYGYTF.